This TCR beta chain was recorded in a study of T cells in Graves' hyperthyroidism and ophthalmopathy (dated by TCRdb to between 2019 and 2020). In terms of the full investigation: Peripheral blood was collected at initial diagnosis, before any treatment. Once sampling was done, hyperthyroidism patients were given methimazole at a starting dose of 30 mg daily, whereas ophthalmopathy patients were given high-dose intravenous methylprednisolone. The paper describes TCR Vbeta CDR3 sequencing of 135 peripheral blood samples, made up of some 40 ophthalmopathy patients, 70 to 75 hyperthyroidism patients and approximately 17 progressor patients. The 95 to 100 discovery patients were randomly split 7:3 into training and test sets. Prospective prediction of ophthalmopathy was tested in an independent validation cohort of fewer than 20 hyperthyroidism patients and approximately 17 patients who later progressed to ophthalmopathy. To identify distinguishing TCR V-J signatures, a discovery cohort of about 95 patients was used, comprising 40 to 45 with Graves' ophthalmopathy and 57 with stable Graves' hyperthyroidism. In six Graves' hyperthyroidism patients, the study also compared T-cell repertoires from thyroid tissue with T-cell repertoires from blood. On the study overall, not on this receptor specifically: No statistical method was used to set the sample size in advance, and investigators knew the group allocation. In cross-validation, a model built on a 13 V-J signature told ophthalmopathy apart from stable hyperthyroidism with 85% to 90% sensitivity and around 83% specificity, and in testing the same model reached 80%/75%. Most expanded thyroid clonotypes (frequency above 0.001) were also found in blood, which suggests that blood repertoires may mirror thyroid immune responses. In validation, progression to ophthalmopathy was predicted by the model with nearly 71% sensitivity and 72.22% specificity, a median of about 6.8 months before onset.

The germline V gene (reference sequence) specifies SGHKS as CDR1 and YYEKEE as CDR2. Counted from cysteine to phenylalanine, this CDR3 has 13 amino acids. The read is trimmed to its CDR3 DNA, 39 bases read in frame from base 1. The V end loses 1 base and the J end loses 3 bases, and a stretch of 7 bases separates them. This clonotype was seen repeatedly, ten times or more. Its specific antigen is unknown. One base away there is no much larger clone; base qualities are not given. Moderately to severely active disease, a Clinical Activity Score of at least 3, a NOSPECS grade of at least 4, and a duration under 3 months were present in ophthalmopathy patients. The study excluded patients with uncontrolled infections, other autoimmune diseases, pregnancy or lactation. Diagnoses were based on clinical symptoms, serum thyroxine and TRAb, thyroid ultrasound and orbital computed tomography. PBMCs were separated from over 9 ml of fresh peripheral blood using Ficoll-Paque density gradient centrifugation. Total RNA was extracted using Trizol reagent, and RNA quality was assessed on an Agilent 2100 Bioanalyzer.

TCR beta CDR3 regions were amplified from RNA transcripts. For the first round of RT-PCR on the TCR CDR3, the HTBI primer set was used together with the Qiagen OneStep RT-PCR kit. The libraries were constructed in a second round of multiplex PCR and then size-selected and purified. Paired-end sequencing of the libraries was performed with 100 bp reads on an Illumina HiSeq2000. The published analysis was carried out like this. SOAPnuke was used to process the raw data, with reads discarded if the reads contained adapters or uncalled bases, had a mean Phred below 15, or lacked an exact constant-primer or identifier match. COPE v1.2.5 was used to merge high-quality paired reads, and clonotypes were defined as unique nucleotide sequences. MiTCR v1.1 was used to align clonotypes to the IMGT TRBV, TRBD and TRBJ reference segments. The analysis included only V-J combinations with a frequency above 0.0001, which together covered over 98% of the repertoires. A TCS score was defined as the ratio between F50 (clonal expansion) and ExV (chaos), using BLOSUM62-based TCRdist between CDR3 peptides within each V-J. Welch's t-statistics and random forest reduced 450 to 600 V-J features to roughly 13, which were used in a naive Bayes classifier (R e1071). TCRdb redid the processing of the public reads, applying fastp at Q25 and MiXCR, and retained in-frame beta chains. A single entry per CDR3 protein holds the most common genes and DNA from its merged rows. These V and J calls derive from TCRdb rather than the authors' analysis. The table for this sample lists fewer than 550,000 distinct CDR3 sequences; around a quarter of them were counted only once. The ten largest clones add up to approximately 10% of the sample.

The sample comprised blood. The chain uses TRBV5-5 and TRBJ1-1; the best D guess is TRBD1, with 5 bases matching. This TCR derives from a woman in her 30s with Graves' ophthalmopathy. The CDR3 sequence is CASSLMTDTEAFF. The DNA is as follows: TGTGCCAGCAGCTTGATGACAGACACTGAAGCTTTCTTT.